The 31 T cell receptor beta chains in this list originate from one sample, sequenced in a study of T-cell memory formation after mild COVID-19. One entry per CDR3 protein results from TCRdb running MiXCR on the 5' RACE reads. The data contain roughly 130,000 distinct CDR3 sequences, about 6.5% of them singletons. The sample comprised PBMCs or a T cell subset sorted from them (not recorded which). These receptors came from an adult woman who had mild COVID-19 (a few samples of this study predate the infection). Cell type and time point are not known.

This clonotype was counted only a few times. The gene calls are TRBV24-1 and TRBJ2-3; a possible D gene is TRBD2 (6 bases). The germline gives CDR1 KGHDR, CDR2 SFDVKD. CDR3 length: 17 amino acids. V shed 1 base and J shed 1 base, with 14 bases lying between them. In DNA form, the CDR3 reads TGTGCCACCAGTGATTTTACTAGCATCTTAGGCACAGATACGCAGTATTTT. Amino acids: CATSDFTSILGTDTQYF.

The CDR3 reads CASSLSGTPRAEKLFF. The CDR3, as DNA: TGCGCCAGCAGCCTATCAGGGACTCCTCGCGCCGAAAAACTGTTTTTT. The chain recombines TRBV4-1 with TRBJ1-4; possible D gene TRBD1, 5 bases. Trimming shortened V by 4 bases and J by 8 bases, and 20 bases separated the two germline ends. Germline V CDR1 and CDR2: MGHRA, YSYEKL. The CDR3 has 16 residues.

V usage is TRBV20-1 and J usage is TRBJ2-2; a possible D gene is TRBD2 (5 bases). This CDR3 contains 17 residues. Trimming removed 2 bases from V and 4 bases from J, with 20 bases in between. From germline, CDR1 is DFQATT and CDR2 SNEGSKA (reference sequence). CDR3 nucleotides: TGCAGTGCTAGATCCCTGTCGAGCGGCGGTGGCACCGGGGAGCTGTTTTTT. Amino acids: CSARSLSSGGGTGELFF.

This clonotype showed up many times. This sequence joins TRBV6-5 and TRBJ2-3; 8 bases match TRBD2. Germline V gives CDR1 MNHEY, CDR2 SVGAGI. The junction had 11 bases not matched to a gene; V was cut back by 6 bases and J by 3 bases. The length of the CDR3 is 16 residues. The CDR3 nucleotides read TGTGCCAGCAGACCACTTCTAGCGGGCGGGACAGATACGCAGTATTTT. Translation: CASRPLLAGGTDTQYF.

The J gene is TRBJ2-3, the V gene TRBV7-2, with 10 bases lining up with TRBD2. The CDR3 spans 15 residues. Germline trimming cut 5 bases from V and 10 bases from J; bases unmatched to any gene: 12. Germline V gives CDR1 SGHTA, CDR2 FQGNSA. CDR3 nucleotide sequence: TGTGCCAGCAGCCCCGGACTAGCGGAGTCGGGGCCGCAGTATTTT. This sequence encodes CASSPGLAESGPQYF.

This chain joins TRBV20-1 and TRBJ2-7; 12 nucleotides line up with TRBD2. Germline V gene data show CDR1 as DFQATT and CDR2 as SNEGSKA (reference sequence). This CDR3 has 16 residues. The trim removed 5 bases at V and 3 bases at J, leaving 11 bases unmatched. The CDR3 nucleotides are TGCAGTGCTCAGGAACTAGCGGGGGGTCTCCACTACGAGCAGTACTTC. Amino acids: CSAQELAGGLHYEQYF.

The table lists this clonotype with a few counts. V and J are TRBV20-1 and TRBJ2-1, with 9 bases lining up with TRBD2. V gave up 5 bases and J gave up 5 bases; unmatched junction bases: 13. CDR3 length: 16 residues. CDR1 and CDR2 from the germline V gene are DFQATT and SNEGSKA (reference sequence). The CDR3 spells CSAPGPTSGRNNEQFF. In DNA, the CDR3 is TGCAGTGCTCCCGGACCAACTAGCGGGCGAAACAATGAGCAGTTCTTC.

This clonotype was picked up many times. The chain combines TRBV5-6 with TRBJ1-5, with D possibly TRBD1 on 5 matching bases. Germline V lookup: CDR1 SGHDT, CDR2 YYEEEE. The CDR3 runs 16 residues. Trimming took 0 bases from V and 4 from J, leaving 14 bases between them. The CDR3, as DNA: TGTGCCAGCAGCTTGGGCTGGCAGGGAGGGAATCAGCCCCAGCATTTT. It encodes CASSLGWQGGNQPQHF.

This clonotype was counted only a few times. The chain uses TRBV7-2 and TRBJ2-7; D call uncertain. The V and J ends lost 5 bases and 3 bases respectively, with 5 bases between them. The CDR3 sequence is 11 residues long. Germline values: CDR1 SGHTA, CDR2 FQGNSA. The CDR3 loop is CASSPDYEQYF. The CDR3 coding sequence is TGTGCCAGCAGCCCCGACTACGAGCAGTACTTC. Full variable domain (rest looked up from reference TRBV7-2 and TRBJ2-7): GAGVSQSPSNKVTEKGKDVELRCDPISGHTALYWYRQSLGQGLEFLIYFQGNSAPDKSGLPSDRFSAERTGGSVSTLTIQRTQQEDSAVYLCASSPDYEQYFGPGTRLTVT.

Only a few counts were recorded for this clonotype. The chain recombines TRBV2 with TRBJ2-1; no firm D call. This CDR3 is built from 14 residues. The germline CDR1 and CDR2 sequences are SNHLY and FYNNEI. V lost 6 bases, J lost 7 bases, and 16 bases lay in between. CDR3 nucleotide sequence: TGTGCCAGCAGCGAAAGTAGGGTAGCTAATGAGCAGTTCTTC. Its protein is CASSESRVANEQFF.

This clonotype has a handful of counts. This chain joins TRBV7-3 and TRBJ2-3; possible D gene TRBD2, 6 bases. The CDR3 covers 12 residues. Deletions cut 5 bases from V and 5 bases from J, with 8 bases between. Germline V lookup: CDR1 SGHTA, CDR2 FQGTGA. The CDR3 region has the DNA TGTGCCAGCAGCGGGGGAGGAGATACGCAGTATTTT. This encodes CASSGGGDTQYF.

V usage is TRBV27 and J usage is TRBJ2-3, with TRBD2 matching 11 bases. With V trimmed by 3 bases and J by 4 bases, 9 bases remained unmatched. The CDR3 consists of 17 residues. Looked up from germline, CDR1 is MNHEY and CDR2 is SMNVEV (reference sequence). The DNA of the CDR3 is TGTGCCAGCAGTTTGGTGGCTAGCGGGGGGTCCGCAGATACGCAGTATTTT. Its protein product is CASSLVASGGSADTQYF.

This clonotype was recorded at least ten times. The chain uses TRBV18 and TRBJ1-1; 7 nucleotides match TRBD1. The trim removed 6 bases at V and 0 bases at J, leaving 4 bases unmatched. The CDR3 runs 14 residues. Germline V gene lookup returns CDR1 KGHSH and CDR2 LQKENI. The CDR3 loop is CASSPGQVNTEAFF. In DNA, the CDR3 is TGTGCCAGCTCCCCCGGACAGGTGAACACTGAAGCTTTCTTT.

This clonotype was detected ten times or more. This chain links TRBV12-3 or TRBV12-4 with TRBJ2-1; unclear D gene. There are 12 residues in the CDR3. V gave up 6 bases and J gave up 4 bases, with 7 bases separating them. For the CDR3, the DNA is TGTGCCAGCAGGGAACGTTACAATGAGCAGTTCTTC. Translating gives CASRERYNEQFF.

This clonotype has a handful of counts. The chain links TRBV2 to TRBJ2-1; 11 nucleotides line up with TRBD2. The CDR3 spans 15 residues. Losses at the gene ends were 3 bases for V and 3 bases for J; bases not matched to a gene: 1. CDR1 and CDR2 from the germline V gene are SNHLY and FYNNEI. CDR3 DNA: TGTGCCAGCAGTGATGGACTAGCGGGCTACAATGAGCAGTTCTTC. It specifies CASSDGLAGYNEQFF.

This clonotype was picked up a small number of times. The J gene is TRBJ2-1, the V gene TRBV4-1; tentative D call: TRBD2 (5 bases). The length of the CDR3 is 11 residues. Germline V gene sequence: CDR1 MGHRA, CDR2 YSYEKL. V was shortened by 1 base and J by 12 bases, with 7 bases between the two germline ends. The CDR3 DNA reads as TGCGCCAGCAGCCAAGCTAGCCGGCAGTTCTTC. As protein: CASSQASRQFF.

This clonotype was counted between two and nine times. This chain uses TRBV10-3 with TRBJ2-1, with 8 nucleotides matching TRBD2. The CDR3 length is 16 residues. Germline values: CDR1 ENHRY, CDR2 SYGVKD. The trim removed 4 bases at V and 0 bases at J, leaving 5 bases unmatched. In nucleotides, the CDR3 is TGTGCCATCAGTGGGCTAGCGGGTATCTCCTACAATGAGCAGTTCTTC. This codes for CAISGLAGISYNEQFF.

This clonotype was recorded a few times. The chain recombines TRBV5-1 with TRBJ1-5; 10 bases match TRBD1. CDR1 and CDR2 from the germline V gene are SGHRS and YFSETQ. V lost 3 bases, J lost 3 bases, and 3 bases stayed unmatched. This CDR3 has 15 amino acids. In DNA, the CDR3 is TGCGCCAGCAGCTGGGGACAGGGGCCCAATCAGCCCCAGCATTTT. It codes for CASSWGQGPNQPQHF.

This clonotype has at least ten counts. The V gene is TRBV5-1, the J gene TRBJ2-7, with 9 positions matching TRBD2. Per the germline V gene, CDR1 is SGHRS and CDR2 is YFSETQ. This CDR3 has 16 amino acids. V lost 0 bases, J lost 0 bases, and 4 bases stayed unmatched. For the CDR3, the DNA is TGCGCCAGCAGCTTGGCCTCTAGCGGGGTCTCCTACGAGCAGTACTTC. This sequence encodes CASSLASSGVSYEQYF.

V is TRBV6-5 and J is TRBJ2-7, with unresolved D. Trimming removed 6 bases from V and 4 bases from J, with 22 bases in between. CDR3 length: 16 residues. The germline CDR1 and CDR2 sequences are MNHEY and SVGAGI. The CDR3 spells CASRYTLVGSSYEQYF. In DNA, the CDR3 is TGTGCCAGCAGATATACCCTGGTGGGTAGTAGTTACGAGCAGTACTTC.

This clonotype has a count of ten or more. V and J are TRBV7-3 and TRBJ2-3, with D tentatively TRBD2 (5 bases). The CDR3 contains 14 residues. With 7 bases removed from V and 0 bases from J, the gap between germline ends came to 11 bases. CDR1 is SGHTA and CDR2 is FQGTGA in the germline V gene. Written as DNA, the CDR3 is TGTGCCAGCACCCGAGGGCGGAGCACAGATACGCAGTATTTT. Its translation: CASTRGRSTDTQYF. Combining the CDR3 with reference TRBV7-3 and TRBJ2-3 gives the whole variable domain GAGVSQTPSNKVTEKGKYVELRCDPISGHTALYWYRQSLGQGPEFLIYFQGTGAADDSGLPNDRFFAVRPEGSVSTLKIQRTERGDSAVYLCASTRGRSTDTQYFGPGTRLTVL.

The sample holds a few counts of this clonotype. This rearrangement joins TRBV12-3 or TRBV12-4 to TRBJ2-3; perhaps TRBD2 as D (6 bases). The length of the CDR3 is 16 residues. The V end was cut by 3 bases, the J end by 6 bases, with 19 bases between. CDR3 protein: CASSFRASAHTDTQYF. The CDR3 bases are TGTGCCAGCAGTTTTCGGGCTAGCGCCCACACGGATACGCAGTATTTT.

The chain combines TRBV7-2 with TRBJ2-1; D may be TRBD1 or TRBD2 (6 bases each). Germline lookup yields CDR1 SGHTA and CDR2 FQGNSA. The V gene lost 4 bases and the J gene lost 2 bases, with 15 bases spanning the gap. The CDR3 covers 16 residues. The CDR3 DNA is TGTGCCAGCAGCTCCGAGGGGGGAGTCACCTACAATGAGCAGTTCTTC. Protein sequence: CASSSEGGVTYNEQFF.

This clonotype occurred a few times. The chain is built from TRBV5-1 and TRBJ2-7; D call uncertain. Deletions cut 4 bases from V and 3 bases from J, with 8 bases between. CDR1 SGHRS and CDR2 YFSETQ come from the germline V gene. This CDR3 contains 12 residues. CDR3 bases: TGCGCCAGCAGCCCGGATGACTACGAGCAGTACTTC. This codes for CASSPDDYEQYF.

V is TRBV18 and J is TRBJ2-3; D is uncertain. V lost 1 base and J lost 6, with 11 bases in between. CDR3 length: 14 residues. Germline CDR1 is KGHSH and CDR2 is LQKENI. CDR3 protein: CASSPQAETDTQYF. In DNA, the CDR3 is TGTGCCAGCTCACCACAGGCGGAGACGGATACGCAGTATTTT.

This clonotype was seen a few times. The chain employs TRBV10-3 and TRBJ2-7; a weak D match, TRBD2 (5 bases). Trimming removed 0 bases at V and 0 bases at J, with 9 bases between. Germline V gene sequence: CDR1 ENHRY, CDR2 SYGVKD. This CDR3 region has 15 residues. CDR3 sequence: CAISESGAGSYEQYF. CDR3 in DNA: TGTGCCATCAGTGAGTCGGGAGCAGGCTCCTACGAGCAGTACTTC.

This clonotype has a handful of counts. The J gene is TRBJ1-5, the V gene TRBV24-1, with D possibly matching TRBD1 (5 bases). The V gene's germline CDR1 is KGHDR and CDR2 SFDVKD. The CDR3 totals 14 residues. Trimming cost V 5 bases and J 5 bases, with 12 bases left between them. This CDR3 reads CATSARAFYQPQHF. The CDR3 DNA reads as TGTGCCACCAGTGCCAGGGCTTTTTATCAGCCCCAGCATTTT.

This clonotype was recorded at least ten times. The CDR3 loop reads CASSFRAGTGELFF. In DNA, the CDR3 is TGTGCCAGCAGCTTCCGGGCTGGCACCGGGGAGCTGTTTTTT. This rearrangement joins TRBV7-8 to TRBJ2-2; D is uncertain. The germline CDR1 and CDR2 sequences are SGHVS and FQNEAQ. The CDR3 spans 14 residues. V was clipped by 3 bases and J by 4 bases, with 9 bases between them.

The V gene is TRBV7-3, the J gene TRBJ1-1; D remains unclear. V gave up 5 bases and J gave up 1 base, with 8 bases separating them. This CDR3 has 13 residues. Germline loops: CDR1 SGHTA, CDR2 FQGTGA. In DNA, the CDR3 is TGTGCCAGCAGCCCGAACAGGAACACTGAAGCTTTCTTT. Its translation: CASSPNRNTEAFF. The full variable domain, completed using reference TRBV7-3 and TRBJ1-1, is GAGVSQTPSNKVTEKGKYVELRCDPISGHTALYWYRQSLGQGPEFLIYFQGTGAADDSGLPNDRFFAVRPEGSVSTLKIQRTERGDSAVYLCASSPNRNTEAFFGQGTRLTVV.

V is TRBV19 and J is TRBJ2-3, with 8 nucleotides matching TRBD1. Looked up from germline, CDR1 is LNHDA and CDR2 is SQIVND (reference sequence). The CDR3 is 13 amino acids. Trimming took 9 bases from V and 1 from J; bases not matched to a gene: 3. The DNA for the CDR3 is TGTGCCAGCGCAGGGGGCGGCACAGATACGCAGTATTTT. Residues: CASAGGGTDTQYF.

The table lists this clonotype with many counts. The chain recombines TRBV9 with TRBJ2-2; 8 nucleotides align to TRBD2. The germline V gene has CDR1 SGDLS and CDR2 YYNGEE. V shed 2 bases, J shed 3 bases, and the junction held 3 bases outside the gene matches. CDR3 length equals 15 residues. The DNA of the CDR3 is TGTGCCAGCAGCGTTAGCGGGAAAGACACCGGGGAGCTGTTTTTT. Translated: CASSVSGKDTGELFF.